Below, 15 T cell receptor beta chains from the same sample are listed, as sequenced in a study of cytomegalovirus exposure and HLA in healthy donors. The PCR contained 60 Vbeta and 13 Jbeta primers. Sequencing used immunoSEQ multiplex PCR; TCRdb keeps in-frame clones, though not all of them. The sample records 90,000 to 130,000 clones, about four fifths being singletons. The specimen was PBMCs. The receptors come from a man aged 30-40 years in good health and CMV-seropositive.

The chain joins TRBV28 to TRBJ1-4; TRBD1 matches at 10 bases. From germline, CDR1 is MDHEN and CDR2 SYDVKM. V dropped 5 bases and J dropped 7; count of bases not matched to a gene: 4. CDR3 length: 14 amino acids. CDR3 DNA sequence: TGTGCCAGCAGTGCCCGGGACAGGGGTGAAAAACTGTTTTTT. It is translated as CASSARDRGEKLFF.

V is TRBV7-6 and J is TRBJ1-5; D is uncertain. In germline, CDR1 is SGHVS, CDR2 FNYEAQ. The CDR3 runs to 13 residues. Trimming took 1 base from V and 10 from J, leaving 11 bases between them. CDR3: CASSLGYGQPQHF. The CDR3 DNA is TGTGCCAGCAGCTTAGGTTATGGGCAACCCCAGCATTTT.

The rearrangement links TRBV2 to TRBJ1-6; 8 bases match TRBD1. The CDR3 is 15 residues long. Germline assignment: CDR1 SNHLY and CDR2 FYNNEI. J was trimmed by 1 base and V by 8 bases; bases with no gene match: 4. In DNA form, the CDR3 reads TGTGCCAGCGAACAGGGGGAGTCCTATAATTCACCCCTCCACTTT. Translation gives CASEQGESYNSPLHF.

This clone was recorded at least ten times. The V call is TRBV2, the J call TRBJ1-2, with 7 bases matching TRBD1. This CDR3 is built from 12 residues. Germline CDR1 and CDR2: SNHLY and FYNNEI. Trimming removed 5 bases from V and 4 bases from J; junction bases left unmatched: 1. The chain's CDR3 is CASSWDSYGYTF. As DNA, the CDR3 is TGTGCCAGCAGTTGGGACAGCTATGGCTACACCTTC.

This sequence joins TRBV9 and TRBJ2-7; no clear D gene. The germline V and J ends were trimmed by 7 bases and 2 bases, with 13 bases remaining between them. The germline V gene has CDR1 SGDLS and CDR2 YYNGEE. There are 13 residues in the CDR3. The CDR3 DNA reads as TGTGCCAGCGGGCCTTCCTCACCCTACGAGCAGTACTTC. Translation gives CASGPSSPYEQYF.

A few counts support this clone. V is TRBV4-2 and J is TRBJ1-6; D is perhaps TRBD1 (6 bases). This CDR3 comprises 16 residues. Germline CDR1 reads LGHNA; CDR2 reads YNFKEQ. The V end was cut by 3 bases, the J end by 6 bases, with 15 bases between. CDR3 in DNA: TGTGCCAGCAGCCAGCCCGACAGGCGAAGTAATTCACCCCTCCACTTT. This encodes CASSQPDRRSNSPLHF.

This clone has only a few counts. The CDR3 here is CASSDGTDFSGANVLTF. DNA of the CDR3: TGTGCCAGCAGTGACGGGACAGACTTCTCTGGGGCCAACGTCCTGACTTTC. The chain is built from TRBV6-1 and TRBJ2-6, with 7 positions matching TRBD1. Losses at the gene ends were 3 bases for V and 0 bases for J; bases not matched to a gene: 5. The germline V gene has CDR1 MNHNS and CDR2 SASEGT. CDR3 size: 17 residues.

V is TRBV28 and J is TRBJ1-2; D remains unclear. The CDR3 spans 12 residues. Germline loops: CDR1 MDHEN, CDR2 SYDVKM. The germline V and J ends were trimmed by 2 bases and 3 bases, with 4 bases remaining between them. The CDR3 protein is CASSLEDYGYTF. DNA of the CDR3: TGTGCCAGCAGTTTAGAGGACTATGGCTACACCTTC.

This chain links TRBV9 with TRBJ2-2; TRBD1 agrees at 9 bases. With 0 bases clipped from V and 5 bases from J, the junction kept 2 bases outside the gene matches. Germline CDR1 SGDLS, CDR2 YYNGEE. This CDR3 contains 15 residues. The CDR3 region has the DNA TGTGCCAGCAGCGTAGACAGGGGGCGGACCGGGGAGCTGTTTTTT. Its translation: CASSVDRGRTGELFF.

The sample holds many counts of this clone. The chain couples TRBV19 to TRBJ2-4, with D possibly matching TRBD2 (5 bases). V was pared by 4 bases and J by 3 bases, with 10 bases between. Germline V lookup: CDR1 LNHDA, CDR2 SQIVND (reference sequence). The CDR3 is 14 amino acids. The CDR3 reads CASSTAGGKNIQYF. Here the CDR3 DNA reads TGTGCCAGTAGTACTGCGGGCGGCAAAAACATTCAGTACTTC.

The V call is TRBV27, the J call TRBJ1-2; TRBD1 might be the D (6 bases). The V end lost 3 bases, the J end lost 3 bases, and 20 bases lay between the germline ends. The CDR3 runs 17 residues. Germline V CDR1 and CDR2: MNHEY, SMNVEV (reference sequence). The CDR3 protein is CASSFRVAGGLDYGYTF. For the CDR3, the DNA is TGTGCCAGCAGTTTTAGGGTGGCGGGGGGCCTCGACTATGGCTACACCTTC.

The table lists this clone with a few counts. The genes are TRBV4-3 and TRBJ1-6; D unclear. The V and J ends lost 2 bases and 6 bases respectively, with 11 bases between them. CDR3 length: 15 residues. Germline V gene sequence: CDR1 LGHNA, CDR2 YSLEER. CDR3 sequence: CASSQIEGFNSPLHF. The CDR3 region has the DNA TGCGCCAGCAGCCAAATAGAGGGTTTTAATTCACCCCTCCACTTT.

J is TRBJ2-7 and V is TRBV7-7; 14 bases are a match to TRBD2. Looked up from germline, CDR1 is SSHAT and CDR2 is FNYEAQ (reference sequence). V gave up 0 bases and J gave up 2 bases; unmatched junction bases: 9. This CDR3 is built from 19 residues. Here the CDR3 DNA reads TGTGCCAGCAGCTTAGCCCCGGCGGGACTAGCGGGGGAGGCCTACGAGCAGTACTTC. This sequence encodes CASSLAPAGLAGEAYEQYF. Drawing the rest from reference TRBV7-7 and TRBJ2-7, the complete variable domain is GAGVSQSPRYKVTKRGQDVTLRCDPISSHATLYWYQQALGQGPEFLTYFNYEAQPDKSGLPSDRFSAERPEGSISTLTIQRTEQRDSAMYRCASSLAPAGLAGEAYEQYFGPGTRLTVT.

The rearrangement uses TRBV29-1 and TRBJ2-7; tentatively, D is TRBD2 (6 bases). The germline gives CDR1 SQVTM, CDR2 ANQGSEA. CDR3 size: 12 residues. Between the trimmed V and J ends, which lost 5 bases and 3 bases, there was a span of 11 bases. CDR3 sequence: CSVKGTYYEQYF. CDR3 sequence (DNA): TGCAGCGTTAAAGGGACTTACTACGAGCAGTACTTC.

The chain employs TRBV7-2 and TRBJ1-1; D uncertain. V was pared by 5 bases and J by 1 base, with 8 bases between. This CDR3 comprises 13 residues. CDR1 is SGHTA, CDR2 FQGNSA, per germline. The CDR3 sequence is CASSLRRNTEAFF. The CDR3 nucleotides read TGTGCCAGCAGCCTTAGGAGGAACACTGAAGCTTTCTTT.